Shown below are 12 T cell receptor beta chains from a single sample sequenced in a study of chemoradiotherapy in HPV16-positive cancers. TCRdb's copy holds only in-frame clones and misses some; the assay was immunoSEQ multiplex PCR. The sample holds roughly 7,000 clones, 85% to 90% seen once. This specimen was acquired from a patient who underwent chemoradiotherapy. These receptors all stem from a human donor with HPV-associated anogenital cancer.

The gene calls are TRBV6-1 and TRBJ2-3; D possibly corresponds to TRBD1 (7 bases). Germline CDR1 MNHNS, CDR2 SASEGT. V was pared by 5 bases and J by 2 bases, with 14 bases between. The CDR3 totals 15 residues. CDR3 sequence: CASSPTGRNTDTQYF. The CDR3 DNA follows: TGTGCCAGCAGTCCGACAGGGAGGAACACAGATACGCAGTATTTT.

This chain links TRBV9 with TRBJ2-1, with 7 positions matching TRBD2. V gave up 2 bases and J gave up 5 bases; unmatched junction bases: 16. The CDR3 consists of 18 residues. CDR1 and CDR2 from the germline V gene are SGDLS and YYNGEE. The CDR3 DNA follows: TGTGCCAGCAGCGTGGTCCCTTTTGAGGGAGGGCCTAACAATGAGCAGTTCTTC. It codes for CASSVVPFEGGPNNEQFF.

CDR3 region: CASSLGATRTDTQYF. The CDR3 DNA is TGTGCCAGCAGCTTAGGGGCGACCCGCACAGATACGCAGTATTTT. The chain carries TRBV7-6 and TRBJ2-3; D call uncertain. Trimming cost V 1 base and J 1 base, with 9 bases left between them. The CDR3 spans 15 residues. Germline CDR1 is SGHVS and CDR2 is FNYEAQ. Based on the CDR3 plus reference TRBV7-6 and TRBJ2-3, the full variable domain is GAGVSQSPRYKVTKRGQDVALRCDPISGHVSLYWYRQALGQGPEFLTYFNYEAQQDKSGLPNDRFSAERPEGSISTLTIQRTEQRDSAMYRCASSLGATRTDTQYFGPGTRLTVL.

A word on this clone: The sample carries other DNA sequences with the same CDR3. V gene TRBV29-1 combines with J gene TRBJ2-3; D is unclear. This CDR3 is 12 amino acids long. Germline loops: CDR1 SQVTM, CDR2 ANQGSEA. Between the trimmed V and J ends, which lost 4 bases and 1 base, there was a span of 6 bases. The CDR3 coding sequence is TGCAGCGTTGGTGGGGGCACAGATACGCAGTATTTT. It encodes CSVGGGTDTQYF.

The genes are TRBV25-1 and TRBJ2-3, with 9 bases identical to TRBD2. The germline V gene has CDR1 MGHDK and CDR2 SYGVNS. CDR3 length equals 16 residues. V trimming: 2 bases; J trimming: 6 bases; junction bases outside the gene matches: 9. In DNA, the CDR3 is TGTGCCAGCAGTGAAGGTTCGCGGGGGGGGTTGGATACGCAGTATTTT. This translates into CASSEGSRGGLDTQYF. Variable domain in full (rest from reference TRBV25-1 and TRBJ2-3): EADIYQTPRYLVIGTGKKITLECSQTMGHDKMYWYQQDPGMELHLIHYSYGVNSTEKGDLSSESTVSRIRTEHFPLTLESARPSHTSQYLCASSEGSRGGLDTQYFGPGTRLTVL.

The chain carries TRBV7-8 and TRBJ1-2, with TRBD1 identical over 9 bases. This CDR3 has 16 residues. V lost 3 bases, J lost 4 bases, and 9 bases stayed unmatched. Germline V gene data show CDR1 as SGHVS and CDR2 as FQNEAQ. CDR3 DNA: TGTGCCAGCAGCTTGGGGACAGGGCCTGCTGGCTATGGCTACACCTTC. It encodes CASSLGTGPAGYGYTF.

The chain employs TRBV9 and TRBJ2-2; D unresolved. Trimming shortened V by 1 base and J by 8 bases, and 15 bases separated the two germline ends. This CDR3 spans 15 amino acids. Germline values: CDR1 SGDLS, CDR2 YYNGEE. The CDR3 spells CASSVSPPGQGELFF. The DNA of the CDR3 is TGTGCCAGCAGCGTATCCCCCCCCGGGCAGGGGGAGCTGTTTTTT.

V is TRBV4-1 and J is TRBJ1-3; no reliable D call. V lost 1 base, J lost 4 bases, and 11 bases lay in between. CDR3 length equals 15 residues. CDR1 and CDR2 (germline): MGHRA, YSYEKL. CDR3 sequence: CASSQGENAGNTIYF. For the CDR3, the DNA is TGCGCCAGCAGCCAAGGTGAGAACGCGGGAAACACCATATATTTT.

This chain links TRBV7-9 with TRBJ2-3, with D unresolved. The V gene lost 2 bases and the J gene lost 5 bases, with 14 bases spanning the gap. CDR1 SEHNR and CDR2 FQNEAQ come from the germline V gene (reference sequence). The CDR3 extends over 15 amino acids. The CDR3 spells CASSLHTVRGDTQYF. CDR3 DNA: TGTGCCAGCAGCTTACATACAGTTCGTGGAGATACGCAGTATTTT.

This clone has just one count. The chain has TRBV5-1 and TRBJ1-2; TRBD1 aligns across 7 bases. Germline loops: CDR1 SGHRS, CDR2 YFSETQ. The CDR3 loop spans 17 amino acids. With V trimmed by 5 bases and J by 1 base, 14 bases remained unmatched. In DNA form, the CDR3 reads TGCGCCAGCAGTTCAAACCGGGACAGCAATTATAACTATGGCTACACCTTC. This translates into CASSSNRDSNYNYGYTF. Complete variable domain (other parts from reference TRBV5-1 and TRBJ1-2): KAGVTQTPRYLIKTRGQQVTLSCSPISGHRSVSWYQQTPGQGLQFLFEYFSETQRNKGNFPGRFSGRQFSNSRSEMNVSTLELGDSALYLCASSSNRDSNYNYGYTFGSGTRLTVV.

This clone was detected only once. V is TRBV5-4 and J is TRBJ1-6; D remains unclear. This CDR3 contains 13 residues. V was clipped by 9 bases and J by 6 bases, with 13 bases between them. Germline CDR1 and CDR2: SGHNT and YYREEE (reference sequence). CDR3 in amino acids: CATKMGFNSPLHF. CDR3 bases: TGTGCCACCAAAATGGGTTTTAATTCACCCCTCCACTTT.

J is TRBJ1-1 and V is TRBV6-1; weak D call: TRBD1 (6 bases). Trimming shortened V by 2 bases and J by 10 bases, and 17 bases separated the two germline ends. The germline gives CDR1 MNHNS, CDR2 SASEGT. This CDR3 comprises 14 residues. The CDR3 nucleotides read TGTGCCAGCAGTGAAACCGGGACAATCATCGTAGCTTTCTTT. Its protein product is CASSETGTIIVAFF.